This TCR beta chain was identified in a study of cytotoxic CD8 clonotypes in ibrutinib-treated CLL. Repertoires were generated with immunoSEQ multiplex PCR, while TCRdb's copy carries only in-frame clones and drops some. Counted here are some 300,000 clones, almost 80% occurring once; the ten biggest clones make up over 5.5%. About this clone itself: No antigen is known for it.

The germline V gene has CDR1 KGHSH and CDR2 LQKENI. The CDR3 extends over 16 amino acids. Trimming cost V 6 bases and J 6 bases; bases outside gene matches: 12. Study-level points and caveats: Rising at ibrutinib response, clonality subsequently fell back toward baseline at progression. Contraction or stability on treatment characterized the public clonotypes, which were uncommon.

The clonotype was recovered from a human donor with chronic lymphocytic leukemia. Sequencing was performed on PBMCs, taken before ibrutinib treatment. The genes are TRBV18 and TRBJ2-1, with 9 positions matching TRBD1. The CDR3 loop is CASSTTGGENFNEQFF. The CDR3 region has the DNA TGTGCCAGCTCGACAACAGGGGGCGAGAATTTCAATGAGCAGTTCTTC. Together with reference TRBV18 and TRBJ2-1, the CDR3 gives the full variable domain: NAGVMQNPRHLVRRRGQEARLRCSPMKGHSHVYWYRQLPEEGLKFMVYLQKENIIDESGMPKERFSAEFPKEGPSILRIQQVVRGDSAAYFCASSTTGGENFNEQFFGPGTRLTVL.